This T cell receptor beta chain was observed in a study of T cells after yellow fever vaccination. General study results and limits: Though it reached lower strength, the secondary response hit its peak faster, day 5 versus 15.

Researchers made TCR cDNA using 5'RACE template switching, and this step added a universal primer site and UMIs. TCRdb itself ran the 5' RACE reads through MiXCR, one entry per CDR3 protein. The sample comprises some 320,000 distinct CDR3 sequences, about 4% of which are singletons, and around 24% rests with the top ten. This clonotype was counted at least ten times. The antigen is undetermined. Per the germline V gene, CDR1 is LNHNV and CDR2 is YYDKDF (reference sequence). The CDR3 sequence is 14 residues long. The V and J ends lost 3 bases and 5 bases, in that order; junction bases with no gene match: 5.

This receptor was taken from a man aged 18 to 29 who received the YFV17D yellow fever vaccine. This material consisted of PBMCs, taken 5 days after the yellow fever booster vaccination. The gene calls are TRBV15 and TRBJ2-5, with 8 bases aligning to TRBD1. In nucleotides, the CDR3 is TGTGCCACCAGCAGCCAGGGGGCCGATGAGACCCAGTACTTC. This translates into CATSSQGADETQYF.